Presented here are 25 T cell receptor beta chains from one specimen sequenced in a study of cytomegalovirus exposure and HLA in healthy donors. A multiplex PCR was run with 60 Vbeta primers and 13 Jbeta primers. The repertoire was sequenced with immunoSEQ multiplex PCR; TCRdb's copy has only in-frame clones and lacks some. The sample yields 95,000 to 100,000 clones, about 75% seen once. Specimen: PBMCs. The receptors were gathered from a man aged 35 to 55 in good health and CMV-seropositive.

The V call is TRBV6-6, the J call TRBJ2-2, with D perhaps matching TRBD2 (7 bases). CDR1 is MNHNY, CDR2 SVGAGI, per germline (reference sequence). The CDR3 consists of 14 residues. V was cut by 8 bases and J by 6 bases, with 16 bases left in between. The CDR3 coding sequence is TGTGCCAGCTCGGTGCGGGGGCCTCCCGGGGAGCTGTTTTTT. Residues: CASSVRGPPGELFF.

The chain carries TRBV11-2 and TRBJ2-5; no definite D call. V shed 0 bases and J shed 1 base, with 6 bases lying between them. This CDR3 spans 14 amino acids. The germline gives CDR1 SGHAT, CDR2 FQNNGV. The chain's CDR3 is CASSLDSFQETQYF. CDR3 bases: TGTGCCAGCAGCTTAGATAGCTTCCAAGAGACCCAGTACTTC.

The rearrangement links TRBV28 to TRBJ2-7; D might be TRBD2 (7 bases). The germline gives CDR1 MDHEN, CDR2 SYDVKM. Trimming pared 4 bases from V and 6 bases from J, leaving 13 bases between. CDR3 size: 13 residues. The CDR3 spells CASSSRGRGEQYF. The CDR3 DNA reads as TGTGCCAGCAGTTCGCGGGGGCGGGGCGAGCAGTACTTC.

This chain links TRBV6-1 with TRBJ1-3, with D possibly matching TRBD1 (5 bases). With 11 bases removed from V and 4 bases from J, the gap between germline ends came to 18 bases. Germline lookup yields CDR1 MNHNS and CDR2 SASEGT. The CDR3 covers 14 residues. CDR3 sequence reads: CASQELWGGNTIYF. DNA for the CDR3: TGTGCCTCACAGGAGCTCTGGGGAGGAAACACCATATATTTT.

The rearrangement uses TRBV21-1 and TRBJ1-5; the table's D call of TRBD1 was not tested on the DNA. TRBV21-1 is tagged as a pseudogene. The CDR3 has 16 amino acids. This chain's CDR3 is CASSKEWKKGDQPQHF. The DNA for the CDR3 is TGTGCCAGCAGCAAAGAGTGGAAGAAGGGGGATCAGCCCCAGCATTTT.

The chain combines TRBV27 with TRBJ1-2; possible D gene TRBD1, 6 bases. The germline gives CDR1 MNHEY, CDR2 SMNVEV (reference sequence). V was shortened by 6 bases and J by 7 bases, with 15 bases between the two germline ends. CDR3 length: 13 residues. CDR3 sequence (DNA): TGTGCCAGCAGCTCCAGGACAGAGGGTGGCTACACCTTC. Its protein is CASSSRTEGGYTF.

CDR3 nucleotides: TGTGCCAGCAACCCAGCGAACTATGGCTACACCTTC. This gives the protein CASNPANYGYTF. The chain recombines TRBV6-1 with TRBJ1-2; D uncertain. The length of the CDR3 is 12 residues. Germline loops: CDR1 MNHNS, CDR2 SASEGT. V gave up 7 bases and J gave up 2 bases, with 8 bases separating them.

This clone was counted only a few times. V and J are TRBV6-5 and TRBJ2-6; no clear D. Germline lookup yields CDR1 MNHEY and CDR2 SVGAGI. V lost 0 bases and J lost 3, with 6 bases in between. The CDR3 consists of 15 residues. The CDR3 sequence is CASSYSGGGANVLTF. The DNA of the CDR3 is TGTGCCAGCAGTTACTCTGGCGGTGGGGCCAACGTCCTGACTTTC.

In this sample, this clone turned up a few times. The CDR3 reads CASSLFRGQEDEQYF. CDR3 sequence (DNA): TGTGCCAGCAGCTTATTTCGTGGACAGGAGGACGAGCAGTACTTC. The gene calls are TRBV7-9 and TRBJ2-7, with 7 bases aligning to TRBD1. V was clipped by 2 bases and J by 5 bases; unmatched bases: 9. The CDR3 is 15 residues long. Germline V gene lookup returns CDR1 SEHNR and CDR2 FQNEAQ (reference sequence).

This chain joins TRBV18 and TRBJ1-3, with D possibly being TRBD1 (5 bases). The germline V gene encodes CDR1 KGHSH and CDR2 LQKENI. This CDR3 comprises 14 residues. The V gene lost 0 bases and the J gene lost 4 bases, with 7 bases spanning the gap. CDR3 coding DNA: TGTGCCAGCTCACCACCTACAGGAGGAAACACCATATATTTT. Translating gives CASSPPTGGNTIYF.

A few counts support this clone. The chain uses TRBV29-1 and TRBJ2-1, with D tentatively TRBD2 (7 bases). Germline loops: CDR1 SQVTM, CDR2 ANQGSEA. Trimming pared 5 bases from V and 6 bases from J, leaving 20 bases between. The CDR3 has 15 residues. In nucleotides, the CDR3 is TGCAGCGTTACAGGGACTACCTTAGGTGTCAATGAGCAGTTCTTC. Amino acids: CSVTGTTLGVNEQFF.

CDR3 residues: CAISEFGLAGALVQFF. The CDR3 nucleotides are TGTGCCATCAGTGAGTTCGGACTAGCGGGGGCCCTAGTGCAGTTCTTC. J is TRBJ2-1 and V is TRBV10-3, with 13 positions matching TRBD2. CDR1 and CDR2 (germline): ENHRY, SYGVKD. The CDR3 runs to 16 residues. J lost 12 bases, V lost 1 base, and 9 bases had no gene match.

This clone was seen just once. The gene calls are TRBV11-2 and TRBJ2-7; 10 bases line up with TRBD1. Germline values: CDR1 SGHAT, CDR2 FQNNGV. The V and J ends lost 1 base and 6 bases, in that order; junction bases with no gene match: 3. The CDR3 totals 14 residues. The CDR3 is CASSLGTGGIEQYF. CDR3 sequence (DNA): TGTGCCAGCAGCTTAGGGACAGGGGGTATCGAGCAGTACTTC.

This clone appeared a few times. The chain uses TRBV9 and TRBJ1-5, with D possibly matching TRBD1 (5 bases). With 3 bases removed from V and 3 bases from J, the gap between germline ends came to 13 bases. Germline V gives CDR1 SGDLS, CDR2 YYNGEE. The CDR3 covers 15 residues. CDR3 region: CASSAGRGNNQPQHF. CDR3 DNA sequence: TGTGCCAGCAGCGCAGGAAGGGGAAACAATCAGCCCCAGCATTTT.

Concerning this clone: Other DNA sequences in this specimen translate into the identical CDR3. V is TRBV2 and J is TRBJ1-4; D is unresolved. Deletions cut 3 bases from V and 7 bases from J, with 6 bases between. The CDR3 sequence is 12 residues long. The germline V gene has CDR1 SNHLY and CDR2 FYNNEI. CDR3 sequence reads: CASSDRGEKLFF. The CDR3 nucleotides read TGTGCCAGCAGTGACCGGGGTGAAAAACTGTTTTTT.

J is TRBJ2-3 and V is TRBV7-9, with 13 bases aligning to TRBD2. Germline CDR1 reads SEHNR; CDR2 reads FQNEAQ (reference sequence). V lost 9 bases and J lost 5; bases outside the gene matches: 5. This CDR3 spans 14 amino acids. The CDR3 loop is CASGGTSGVDTQYF. CDR3 coding DNA: TGTGCCAGTGGGGGGACTAGCGGGGTAGATACGCAGTATTTT.

The chain carries TRBV5-4 and TRBJ2-1, with D tentatively TRBD1 (5 bases). Per the germline V gene, CDR1 is SGHNT and CDR2 is YYREEE (reference sequence). The germline V and J ends were trimmed by 1 base and 8 bases, with 10 bases remaining between them. The CDR3 spans 13 residues. The CDR3: CASSLLGAHEQFF. The DNA of the CDR3 is TGTGCCAGCAGCTTGCTTGGGGCCCATGAGCAGTTCTTC.

The chain uses TRBV7-2 and TRBJ1-2; possible D gene TRBD1, 6 bases. Germline V gene lookup returns CDR1 SGHTA and CDR2 FQGNSA. The germline V and J ends were trimmed by 5 bases and 3 bases, with 13 bases remaining between them. The CDR3 is made up of 14 amino acids. The CDR3 loop reads CASSLWAGDYGYTF. The CDR3 DNA is TGTGCCAGCAGCCTCTGGGCAGGGGACTATGGCTACACCTTC.

This sequence joins TRBV29-1 and TRBJ2-7, with a possible D match to TRBD2 (7 bases). CDR3 size: 15 residues. V dropped 4 bases and J dropped 0 bases, with 16 bases sitting between them. CDR1 SQVTM and CDR2 ANQGSEA come from the germline V gene. CDR3 bases: TGCAGCGTTGTAGGGATGGCGGGGGCCTCCTACGAGCAGTACTTC. It specifies CSVVGMAGASYEQYF.

Regarding this clone: Other DNA sequences of this sample code for an identical CDR3. The chain combines TRBV19 with TRBJ2-7; 7 nucleotides agree with TRBD1. Germline V gene sequence: CDR1 LNHDA, CDR2 SQIVND (reference sequence). The CDR3 sequence is 17 residues long. Trimming cost V 8 bases and J 1 base; bases outside gene matches: 17. This CDR3 is CASSYQGGTVISYEQYF. In DNA form, the CDR3 reads TGTGCCAGTTCATACCAGGGTGGGACAGTGATTTCCTACGAGCAGTACTTC. The full variable domain, completed using reference TRBV19 and TRBJ2-7, is DGGITQSPKYLFRKEGQNVTLSCEQNLNHDAMYWYRQDPGQGLRLIYYSQIVNDFQKGDIAEGYSVSREKKESFPLTVTSAQKNPTAFYLCASSYQGGTVISYEQYFGPGTRLTVT.

This clone was counted a few times. The V gene is TRBV27, the J gene TRBJ1-4, with a weak D call TRBD1 (6 bases). This CDR3 region has 15 residues. Per the germline V gene, CDR1 is MNHEY and CDR2 is SMNVEV (reference sequence). Trimming stripped 4 bases from V and 0 bases from J, with 9 bases between. The chain's CDR3 is CASSYNRATNEKLFF. The CDR3 bases are TGTGCCAGCAGTTATAACAGGGCAACTAATGAAAAACTGTTTTTT.

The rearrangement uses TRBV13 and TRBJ2-1; 8 positions agree with TRBD2. V lost 4 bases to trimming and J lost 0 bases; unmatched junction nucleotides: 14. The CDR3 covers 19 residues. Germline CDR1 and CDR2: PRHDT and FYEKMQ (reference sequence). The CDR3, as DNA: TGTGCCAGCAGCTCGACATCCTGGACTAGCCCAAGCTCCTACAATGAGCAGTTCTTC. Its protein product is CASSSTSWTSPSSYNEQFF.

The chain uses TRBV7-3 and TRBJ2-2; 8 bases are shared with TRBD1. The germline V gene has CDR1 SGHTA and CDR2 FQGTGA. Unmatched junction bases numbered 6, after V lost 5 bases and J lost 7 bases. The CDR3 extends over 14 amino acids. The DNA for the CDR3 is TGTGCCAGCAGCGCGGACAGGGCGGGCGGGGAGCTGTTTTTT. This encodes CASSADRAGGELFF.

The rearrangement links TRBV25-1 to TRBJ1-2; D is uncertain. V gave up 4 bases and J gave up 7 bases, with 19 bases separating them. Germline loops: CDR1 MGHDK, CDR2 SYGVNS. The CDR3 extends over 15 amino acids. The CDR3 here is CASSAREIKPRGYTF. In DNA form, the CDR3 reads TGTGCCAGCAGTGCAAGGGAGATCAAGCCTCGTGGCTACACCTTC.

This clone has more than one count but fewer than ten. The chain combines TRBV5-7 with TRBJ2-7; weak D call: TRBD2 (5 bases). TRBV5-7 is classed as an ORF, of uncertain function. The CDR3 extends over 15 amino acids. V shed 1 base and J shed 0 bases, with 11 bases lying between them. CDR3 nucleotides: TGTGCCAGCAGCTTGCCAGCGGAGAGCTCCTACGAGCAGTACTTC. Translation gives CASSLPAESSYEQYF.